This TCR beta chain was retrieved from a study of T cell clonality in common variable immunodeficiency. There are many counts of this clone. Its antigen is still unknown. From the germline J gene comes the end of the CDR3, since the read stops 3 residues before it. There are 14 residues in the CDR3. From germline, CDR1 is SGHTA and CDR2 FQGNSA. The ends lost 6 bases at V and 6 bases at J; junction bases unmatched: 8. The assay was immunoSEQ multiplex PCR, and TCRdb's table has in-frame clones only and misses some. The specimen has some 53,000 clones, none found just once. Study conclusions and caveats: What drives increased CVID clonality needs T cell subpopulation sequencing. In common variable immunodeficiency, TCR beta chains reportedly carried fewer deletions and N-nucleotide insertions.

The chain joins TRBV7-2 to TRBJ2-3, with 8 bases matching TRBD2. This clonotype originated in a person aged 18 to 75 in good health. Input material: peripheral blood mononuclear cells. The CDR3 loop reads CASRGSGRGDTQYF. The part of the CDR3 DNA that was read is TGTGCCAGCAGGGGGAGCGGGAGAGGGGATACG.